These 32 T cell receptor beta chains were all obtained from the same sample, sequenced in a study of cytomegalovirus exposure and HLA in healthy donors. 13 Jbeta primers and 60 Vbeta primers were used for the PCR. The repertoire was sequenced with immunoSEQ multiplex PCR; TCRdb's copy has only in-frame clones and lacks some. The sample consists of 250,000 to 350,000 clones, 86% of them appearing once. Sequencing was done on a sample of PBMCs. The receptors derive from a man in his forties in good health and CMV-seropositive.

The chain recombines TRBV2 with TRBJ2-7, with D possibly matching TRBD2 (6 bases). Germline CDR1 SNHLY, CDR2 FYNNEI. V shed 5 bases and J shed 6 bases, with 17 bases lying between them. This CDR3 spans 14 amino acids. The CDR3 reads CASSYGGSEGEQYF. In nucleotides, the CDR3 is TGTGCCAGCAGTTATGGGGGGAGTGAGGGCGAGCAGTACTTC.

The chain recombines TRBV4-1 with TRBJ2-3; 13 bases map to TRBD2. CDR1 MGHRA and CDR2 YSYEKL come from the germline V gene. The CDR3 runs to 15 residues. V was pared by 1 base and J by 9 bases, with 4 bases of the junction left unmatched. CDR3 bases: TGCGCCAGCAGCCAAGGACTAGCGGGAGGTTTGACGCAGTATTTT. Its protein product is CASSQGLAGGLTQYF.

This rearrangement joins TRBV2 to TRBJ1-6; 9 positions agree with TRBD1. Trimming removed 3 bases from V and 10 bases from J; junction bases left unmatched: 7. From germline, CDR1 is SNHLY and CDR2 FYNNEI. The CDR3 totals 15 residues. The DNA for the CDR3 is TGTGCCAGCAGTGAGTTACAGGGGGCGCGCTCACCCCTCCACTTT. Translated: CASSELQGARSPLHF.

The V call is TRBV2, the J call TRBJ2-4, with 13 nucleotides matching TRBD2. The CDR3 is 18 residues long. With 6 bases clipped from V and 0 bases from J, the junction kept 8 bases outside the gene matches. Germline CDR1 is SNHLY and CDR2 is FYNNEI. The CDR3 DNA sequence: TGTGCCAGCAGGTCCGGGACTAGCGGGAAGAAAGCCAAAAACATTCAGTACTTC. This translates into CASRSGTSGKKAKNIQYF. The full variable domain, with the rest looked up from reference TRBV2 and TRBJ2-4, is EPEVTQTPSHQVTQMGQEVILRCVPISNHLYFYWYRQILGQKVEFLVSFYNNEISEKSEIFDDQFSVERPDGSNFTLKIRSTKLEDSAMYFCASRSGTSGKKAKNIQYFGAGTRLSVL.

The sample holds one count of this clone. The CDR3 loop reads CASSDPGTANTEAFF. In DNA form, the CDR3 reads TGTGCCAGCAGCGATCCTGGGACAGCGAACACTGAAGCTTTCTTT. The chain recombines TRBV2 with TRBJ1-1; the match to TRBD1 covers 7 bases. This CDR3 region has 15 residues. V was pared by 6 bases and J by 1 base, with 8 bases of the junction left unmatched. Germline values: CDR1 SNHLY, CDR2 FYNNEI.

The genes are TRBV7-2 and TRBJ1-1, with D unresolved. V gave up 5 bases and J gave up 4 bases, with 17 bases separating them. The germline V gene encodes CDR1 SGHTA and CDR2 FQGNSA. This CDR3 has 15 residues. The CDR3 bases are TGTGCCAGCAGCGTAAGACAAGGGAGAGGCACTGAAGCTTTCTTT. Encoded protein: CASSVRQGRGTEAFF.

The V call is TRBV7-2, the J call TRBJ2-3; 8 nucleotides agree with TRBD1. V shed 6 bases, J shed 1 base, and the junction held 9 bases outside the gene matches. This CDR3 spans 16 amino acids. CDR1 is SGHTA and CDR2 is FQGNSA in the germline V gene. CDR3 sequence reads: CASSSHSGQGTDTQYF. CDR3 DNA: TGTGCCAGCAGTTCGCACTCGGGACAGGGCACAGATACGCAGTATTTT.

The chain recombines TRBV28 with TRBJ2-1; D unresolved. This CDR3 contains 12 residues. Trimming removed 3 bases from V and 9 bases from J, with 9 bases in between. Germline V gene lookup returns CDR1 MDHEN and CDR2 SYDVKM. The CDR3 loop is CASSFVDSEQFF. The CDR3 DNA reads TGTGCCAGCAGTTTTGTAGACTCTGAGCAGTTCTTC.

The chain employs TRBV14 and TRBJ2-1; 10 bases are a match to TRBD1. Germline lookup yields CDR1 SGHDN and CDR2 FVKESK. This CDR3 comprises 15 residues. The V and J ends lost 8 bases and 9 bases, in that order; junction bases with no gene match: 13. The CDR3 sequence is CASAQPGTGVGEQFF. In DNA, the CDR3 is TGTGCCAGCGCTCAACCCGGGACAGGGGTTGGTGAGCAGTTCTTC. Variable domain in full (rest from reference TRBV14 and TRBJ2-1): EAGVTQFPSHSVIEKGQTVTLRCDPISGHDNLYWYRRVMGKEIKFLLHFVKESKQDESGMPNNRFLAERTGGTYSTLKVQPAELEDSGVYFCASAQPGTGVGEQFFGPGTRLTVL.

The chain joins TRBV23-1 to TRBJ2-1; 9 nucleotides agree with TRBD1. Being an ORF, TRBV23-1 has a function that is uncertain. The CDR3 contains 13 residues. V gave up 6 bases and J gave up 7 bases; unmatched junction bases: 4. The CDR3 loop is CASSSGQGNEQFF. The CDR3 DNA is TGCGCCAGCAGCTCCGGACAGGGGAATGAGCAGTTCTTC.

J is TRBJ2-7 and V is TRBV2; 10 positions agree with TRBD2. This CDR3 is 14 amino acids long. V lost 8 bases to trimming and J lost 0 bases; unmatched junction nucleotides: 4. Germline CDR1 reads SNHLY; CDR2 reads FYNNEI. The DNA of the CDR3 is TGTGCCAGCGCCGGACTAGCGGCCTCCTACGAGCAGTACTTC. It yields the protein CASAGLAASYEQYF.

The J gene is TRBJ2-2, the V gene TRBV7-9; no definite D call. This CDR3 has 15 amino acids. Trimming removed 6 bases at V and 1 base at J, with 12 bases between. Germline V gene lookup returns CDR1 SEHNR and CDR2 FQNEAQ (reference sequence). CDR3 DNA: TGTGCCAGCAGTCAAGAGGTGGGGAACACCGGGGAGCTGTTTTTT. This codes for CASSQEVGNTGELFF. Combining the CDR3 with reference TRBV7-9 and TRBJ2-2 gives the whole variable domain DTGVSQNPRHKITKRGQNVTFRCDPISEHNRLYWYRQTLGQGPEFLTYFQNEAQLEKSRLLSDRFSAERPKGSFSTLEIQRTEQGDSAMYLCASSQEVGNTGELFFGEGSRLTVL.

The rearrangement uses TRBV27 and TRBJ2-7, with D possibly TRBD1 on 5 matching bases. Deletions cut 7 bases from V and 3 bases from J, with 16 bases between. CDR1 and CDR2 from the germline V gene are MNHEY and SMNVEV (reference sequence). The CDR3 is 14 amino acids. The CDR3 region has the DNA TGTGCCAGCAAAAGCTATAGGGGCCTCTACGAGCAGTACTTC. Protein product: CASKSYRGLYEQYF.

The chain employs TRBV5-6 and TRBJ2-7; a possible D gene is TRBD2 (6 bases). This CDR3 contains 15 residues. Trimming stripped 0 bases from V and 3 bases from J, with 13 bases between. CDR1 and CDR2 (germline): SGHDT, YYEEEE. As DNA, the CDR3 is TGTGCCAGCAGCTTGGCCGGGCAGGGAGGCTACGAGCAGTACTTC. Amino acids: CASSLAGQGGYEQYF.

The chain couples TRBV10-1 to TRBJ2-7; a weak D match, TRBD2 (5 bases). The CDR3 length is 13 residues. The germline V and J ends were trimmed by 4 bases and 2 bases, with 9 bases remaining between them. CDR1 is WNHNN, CDR2 SYGVQD, per germline (reference sequence). This CDR3 reads CASSAGMTYEQYF. Written as DNA, the CDR3 is TGCGCCAGCAGTGCGGGGATGACCTACGAGCAGTACTTC.

This chain connects TRBV19 to TRBJ1-5, with TRBD1 identical over 8 bases. Germline CDR1 is LNHDA and CDR2 is SQIVND (reference sequence). The length of the CDR3 is 15 residues. Trimming at V came to 4 bases and at J to 6 bases, leaving 8 bases not matched to a gene. Here the CDR3 reads CASSKGAGGGQPQHF. CDR3 coding DNA: TGTGCCAGTAGTAAGGGGGCAGGGGGCGGTCAGCCCCAGCATTTT. Combining the CDR3 with reference TRBV19 and TRBJ1-5 gives the whole variable domain DGGITQSPKYLFRKEGQNVTLSCEQNLNHDAMYWYRQDPGQGLRLIYYSQIVNDFQKGDIAEGYSVSREKKESFPLTVTSAQKNPTAFYLCASSKGAGGGQPQHFGDGTRLSIL.

CDR3 sequence (DNA): TGTGCCAGCAGCCTCCCGGGACAAAACTCCTACGAGCAGTACTTC. Translating gives CASSLPGQNSYEQYF. This chain connects TRBV4-2 to TRBJ2-7, with a tentative D call TRBD1 (6 bases). V was shortened by 4 bases and J by 0 bases, with 13 bases between the two germline ends. Germline V CDR1 and CDR2: LGHNA, YNFKEQ. The CDR3 length is 15 residues.

This clone has just a few counts. V is TRBV4-3 and J is TRBJ2-7, with 10 bases lining up with TRBD2. The CDR3 spans 17 residues. CDR1 and CDR2 (germline): LGHNA, YSLEER. The V segment lost 3 bases and the J segment 3 bases; nucleotides outside the gene matches: 11. This CDR3 reads CASSHARPAGGVYEQYF. The CDR3 bases are TGCGCCAGCAGCCACGCCCGCCCAGCGGGAGGGGTCTACGAGCAGTACTTC.

The gene calls are TRBV10-1 and TRBJ2-7; possibly TRBD2 for D (6 bases). Germline V gene lookup returns CDR1 WNHNN and CDR2 SYGVQD (reference sequence). The CDR3 spans 14 residues. Trimming took 9 bases from V and 3 from J, leaving 18 bases between them. CDR3 in amino acids: CARESTGDDYEQYF. The CDR3 region has the DNA TGCGCCAGAGAAAGTACGGGAGACGACTACGAGCAGTACTTC.

The V and J genes are TRBV11-2 and TRBJ1-1; a weak D match, TRBD1 (6 bases). V lost 6 bases to trimming and J lost 10 bases, with 21 bases between them. CDR1 is SGHAT, CDR2 FQNNGV, per germline. This CDR3 region has 14 residues. CDR3 sequence reads: CASRGGRNQAGAFF. The CDR3 region has the DNA TGTGCCAGCAGGGGGGGGCGGAATCAAGCCGGAGCTTTCTTT.

V gene TRBV7-9 combines with J gene TRBJ2-2; TRBD1 aligns across 9 bases. The CDR3 length is 15 residues. CDR1 and CDR2 from the germline V gene are SEHNR and FQNEAQ (reference sequence). The V segment lost 5 bases and the J segment 5 bases; nucleotides outside the gene matches: 6. CDR3 sequence: CASSAEQGATGELFF. The CDR3 nucleotides are TGTGCCAGCAGCGCGGAACAGGGGGCGACCGGGGAGCTGTTTTTT.

This chain uses TRBV7-9 with TRBJ2-7; no firm D call. V was cut by 10 bases and J by 2 bases, with 15 bases left in between. Per the germline V gene, CDR1 is SEHNR and CDR2 is FQNEAQ (reference sequence). This CDR3 is built from 13 residues. The CDR3 DNA reads as TGTGCCACCCTAGGCACGGAGACCTACGAGCAGTACTTC. This translates into CATLGTETYEQYF.

This clone was seen only once. V gene TRBV6-5 combines with J gene TRBJ2-3; possible D gene TRBD1, 6 bases. V was cut by 6 bases and J by 1 base, with 14 bases left in between. The CDR3 has 15 residues. Per the germline V gene, CDR1 is MNHEY and CDR2 is SVGAGI. DNA for the CDR3: TGTGCCAGCAGCCACCACAGGGCCGGCACAGATACGCAGTATTTT. The encoded protein is CASSHHRAGTDTQYF.

This clone was counted only a few times. The rearrangement uses TRBV5-6 and TRBJ2-7; 8 bases map to TRBD2. Germline-derived CDR1 and CDR2 are SGHDT and YYEEEE. The CDR3 runs to 15 residues. Trimming removed 0 bases from V and 5 bases from J; junction bases left unmatched: 7. The DNA of the CDR3 is TGTGCCAGCAGCTTGGTCGTCGGGAGGGTAAACGAGCAGTACTTC. This encodes CASSLVVGRVNEQYF. The full variable domain, in which reference TRBV5-6 and TRBJ2-7 provide the parts outside the CDR3, is DAGVTQSPTHLIKTRGQQVTLRCSPKSGHDTVSWYQQALGQGPQFIFQYYEEEERQRGNFPDRFSGHQFPNYSSELNVNALLLGDSALYLCASSLVVGRVNEQYFGPGTRLTVT.

In its sample, this clone was seen once. V and J are TRBV7-9 and TRBJ1-2; D is unclear. V lost 0 bases and J lost 8, with 7 bases in between. This CDR3 has 12 residues. From germline, CDR1 is SEHNR and CDR2 FQNEAQ (reference sequence). The CDR3 DNA follows: TGTGCCAGCAGCTTAGCCGGGGAAGGCTACACCTTC. It translates to CASSLAGEGYTF.

V and J are TRBV27 and TRBJ2-7; tentative D call: TRBD2 (6 bases). The V end lost 4 bases, the J end lost 2 bases, and 9 bases lay between the germline ends. Germline values: CDR1 MNHEY, CDR2 SMNVEV (reference sequence). CDR3 length: 13 residues. The CDR3 loop reads CASSWGDPYEQYF. CDR3 DNA sequence: TGTGCCAGCAGTTGGGGGGACCCCTACGAGCAGTACTTC.

The rearrangement links TRBV6-6 to TRBJ1-1; 7 nucleotides align to TRBD1. V lost 0 bases and J lost 9; bases outside the gene matches: 7. Per the germline V gene, CDR1 is MNHNY and CDR2 is SVGAGI (reference sequence). CDR3 length: 14 residues. The chain's CDR3 is CASSYSRDRPKAFF. The CDR3 DNA reads as TGTGCCAGCAGTTACTCGAGGGACAGACCCAAAGCTTTCTTT.

The CDR3 is CASSQEDRMSSYEQYF. As DNA, the CDR3 is TGCGCCAGCAGCCAAGAGGACAGGATGAGCTCCTACGAGCAGTACTTC. The V call is TRBV4-1, the J call TRBJ2-7; 7 bases are a match to TRBD1. Germline loops: CDR1 MGHRA, CDR2 YSYEKL. V lost 0 bases to trimming and J lost 0 bases; unmatched junction nucleotides: 5. This CDR3 region has 16 residues.

The chain combines TRBV19 with TRBJ2-5; D gene unclear. The J call is doubtful: the DNA matches TRBJ2-7 better. In germline, CDR1 is LNHDA, CDR2 SQIVND (reference sequence). The CDR3 consists of 14 residues. This CDR3 is CASSMTLRGYEQYF. The CDR3 bases are TGTGCCAGTAGTATGACTCTAAGAGGCTACGAGCAGTACTTC.

The gene calls are TRBV28 and TRBJ1-4; TRBD1 might be the D (5 bases). Trimming took off 1 base at V and 8 bases at J, with 17 bases between the two ends. This CDR3 comprises 16 residues. Germline V gene lookup returns CDR1 MDHEN and CDR2 SYDVKM. The CDR3 nucleotides read TGTGCCAGCAGTTTATTGAGTTTCGGGGGGAGCGAAAAACTGTTTTTT. It is translated as CASSLLSFGGSEKLFF.

The chain combines TRBV27 with TRBJ2-7; TRBD1 matches 7 bases. The CDR3 contains 13 residues. V lost 0 bases to trimming and J lost 11 bases; unmatched junction nucleotides: 7. Per the germline V gene, CDR1 is MNHEY and CDR2 is SMNVEV (reference sequence). CDR3 sequence: CASSLSDGQVEYF. The CDR3 coding sequence is TGTGCCAGCAGTTTATCCGACGGACAGGTCGAGTACTTC.

This chain connects TRBV2 to TRBJ2-7; TRBD2 aligns across 12 bases. The CDR3 contains 17 residues. CDR1 and CDR2 (germline): SNHLY, FYNNEI. V dropped 7 bases and J dropped 0; count of bases not matched to a gene: 10. The DNA for the CDR3 is TGTGCCAGCATGGGCGGGCTAGCGGGGGGGACCTCCTACGAGCAGTACTTC. Translating it yields CASMGGLAGGTSYEQYF.